This TCR beta chain is drawn from a study of early T cells in non-severe SARS-CoV-2 infection. Study at large: Investigators sequenced bulk RNA drawn from unsorted whole blood, and chains remained unpaired. Study-wide findings and caveats: Clonotype matching in VDJdb favored anti-spike CD8 responses and did not capture private and CD4 specificities.

For this clonotype: Antigen specificity is unknown.

Each single cDNA molecule received a unique molecular identifier. One entry per CDR3 protein results from TCRdb running MiXCR on the 5' RACE reads. The data contain 25,000 to 30,000 distinct CDR3 sequences, about 4% of them seen just once; the ten biggest clones take up approximately 4%. Germline loops: CDR1 SGHTS, CDR2 YDEGEE. The CDR3 extends over 15 amino acids. V was trimmed by 1 base and J by 7 bases, leaving 18 bases between them. The TCR sequence derives from an adult who was a healthcare worker with PCR-confirmed SARS-CoV-2 infection or an uninfected control (not recorded which). The genes are TRBV5-8 and TRBJ2-7; possibly TRBD2 for D (5 bases). Sequencing used whole blood. CDR3 region: CASSLTDSVWREQYF. CDR3 nucleotide sequence: TGTGCCAGCAGCTTGACTGACTCAGTATGGAGGGAGCAGTACTTC.